Presented here are 27 T cell receptor beta chains from one specimen sequenced in a study of blood T cell repertoires in COVID-19. TCRdb's copy holds only in-frame clones and misses some; the assay was immunoSEQ multiplex PCR. Among fewer than 130,000 clones listed, 70% to 90% were seen once. Sequencing used peripheral blood. The receptors shown here come from a human donor in a cohort sampled during active COVID-19.

This clone was observed once. The V call is TRBV21-1, the J call TRBJ1-5; no check of the table's D call, TRBD1, against the DNA was made. TRBV21-1 is reported as a pseudogene. This CDR3 region has 15 residues. The CDR3 DNA sequence: TGTGCCAGCACCAATCTGGACAGGGGCAATCAGCCCCAGCATTTT. Translating gives CASTNLDRGNQPQHF.

The rearrangement joins TRBV15 to TRBJ1-5; the D is unclear. Germline CDR1 reads LNHNV; CDR2 reads YYDKDF (reference sequence). V gave up 1 base and J gave up 2 bases, with 12 bases separating them. The CDR3 contains 16 residues. CDR3 region: CATSRGGSRGNQPQHF. The CDR3 region has the DNA TGTGCCACCAGCAGAGGTGGGAGCCGCGGCAATCAGCCCCAGCATTTT.

This chain uses TRBV5-1 with TRBJ2-7; 12 nucleotides line up with TRBD1. The CDR3 contains 15 residues. Trimming at V came to 4 bases and at J to 6 bases, leaving 8 bases not matched to a gene. Germline loops: CDR1 SGHRS, CDR2 YFSETQ. For the CDR3, the DNA is TGCGCCAGCAGCCGGCCGGGACAGGGGGCACGCGAGCAGTACTTC. This codes for CASSRPGQGAREQYF. The whole variable domain, filled in from reference TRBV5-1 and TRBJ2-7, reads KAGVTQTPRYLIKTRGQQVTLSCSPISGHRSVSWYQQTPGQGLQFLFEYFSETQRNKGNFPGRFSGRQFSNSRSEMNVSTLELGDSALYLCASSRPGQGAREQYFGPGTRLTVT.

V usage is TRBV5-4 and J usage is TRBJ1-2; possible D gene TRBD1, 6 bases. This CDR3 has 15 amino acids. The V gene lost 0 bases and the J gene lost 4 bases, with 13 bases spanning the gap. CDR1 SGHNT and CDR2 YYREEE come from the germline V gene (reference sequence). The CDR3 is CASSLEVLGGYGYTF. The CDR3 DNA follows: TGTGCCAGCAGCTTGGAAGTCTTAGGGGGCTATGGCTACACCTTC.

This clone has a single count. This sequence joins TRBV15 and TRBJ1-1; D not certain. The CDR3 contains 14 residues. CDR1 and CDR2 from the germline V gene are LNHNV and YYDKDF (reference sequence). Trimming cost V 1 base and J 3 bases, with 9 bases left between them. CDR3 protein: CATSRVARDTEAFF. The CDR3 nucleotides are TGTGCCACCAGCAGAGTCGCGCGCGACACTGAAGCTTTCTTT. The full variable domain, rest sourced from reference TRBV15 and TRBJ1-1, is DAMVIQNPRYQVTQFGKPVTLSCSQTLNHNVMYWYQQKSSQAPKLLFHYYDKDFNNEADTPDNFQSRRPNTSFCFLDIRSPGLGDTAMYLCATSRVARDTEAFFGQGTRLTVV.

The rearrangement joins TRBV19 to TRBJ1-6, with D hard to call. Germline CDR1 and CDR2: LNHDA and SQIVND (reference sequence). V was cut by 0 bases and J by 0 bases, with 6 bases left in between. The CDR3 extends over 16 amino acids. The CDR3 reads CASSIDSASYNSPLHF. DNA of the CDR3: TGTGCCAGTAGTATAGACAGCGCCTCCTATAATTCACCCCTCCACTTT. Full variable domain (remainder filled in from reference TRBV19 and TRBJ1-6): DGGITQSPKYLFRKEGQNVTLSCEQNLNHDAMYWYRQDPGQGLRLIYYSQIVNDFQKGDIAEGYSVSREKKESFPLTVTSAQKNPTAFYLCASSIDSASYNSPLHFGNGTRLTVT.

V usage is TRBV4-1 and J usage is TRBJ2-7; TRBD2 aligns across 11 bases. This CDR3 spans 17 amino acids. Germline CDR1 MGHRA, CDR2 YSYEKL. J gave up 0 bases and V 3 bases, and 7 bases lay outside the gene matches. The CDR3 region is CASSQDKLAGVSYEQYF. CDR3 bases: TGCGCCAGCAGCCAGGATAAACTAGCGGGAGTCTCCTACGAGCAGTACTTC.

V and J are TRBV11-2 and TRBJ2-7; D not certain. The ends were cut back, 5 bases at V and 3 bases at J, with 5 bases in the middle. Per the germline V gene, CDR1 is SGHAT and CDR2 is FQNNGV. The CDR3 length is 11 residues. The CDR3 DNA is TGTGCCAGCAGCATTAGCTACGAGCAGTACTTC. It translates to CASSISYEQYF.

This CDR3 is CASSRTGNNSPLHF. DNA of the CDR3: TGTGCCAGCAGCCGGACAGGGAATAATTCACCCCTCCACTTT. This chain uses TRBV11-1 with TRBJ1-6; 8 bases agree with TRBD1. This CDR3 region has 14 residues. The trim removed 5 bases at V and 5 bases at J, leaving 2 bases unmatched. Germline lookup yields CDR1 SGHAT and CDR2 FQDESV (reference sequence).

A single count supports this clone. The V call is TRBV5-1, the J call TRBJ2-5, with 7 bases identical to TRBD2. CDR3 length: 17 amino acids. Germline V CDR1 and CDR2: SGHRS, YFSETQ. J gave up 4 bases and V 2 bases, and 14 bases lay outside the gene matches. The CDR3 nucleotides are TGCGCCAGCAGCTTCGGCGTTAGCGGGCTCTTGGGAGAGACCCAGTACTTC. As protein: CASSFGVSGLLGETQYF.

The V call is TRBV27, the J call TRBJ1-2; D perhaps matches TRBD1 (5 bases). This CDR3 has 16 residues. The ends were cut back, 4 bases at V and 5 bases at J, with 20 bases in the middle. CDR1 MNHEY and CDR2 SMNVEV come from the germline V gene (reference sequence). The CDR3 sequence: CASSSFGGEWVYGYTF. CDR3 nucleotides: TGTGCCAGCAGTTCCTTTGGGGGGGAGTGGGTATATGGCTACACCTTC.

This chain uses TRBV14 with TRBJ1-6, with 7 bases matching TRBD1. The germline V gene has CDR1 SGHDN and CDR2 FVKESK. The CDR3 sequence is 14 residues long. The V gene end was trimmed by 4 bases and the J gene end by 6 bases; junction bases not matched to a gene: 3. CDR3 in DNA: TGTGCCAGCAGCCCTTGGACAGGTAATTCACCCCTCCACTTT. Encoded protein: CASSPWTGNSPLHF. The whole variable domain, filled in from reference TRBV14 and TRBJ1-6, reads EAGVTQFPSHSVIEKGQTVTLRCDPISGHDNLYWYRRVMGKEIKFLLHFVKESKQDESGMPNNRFLAERTGGTYSTLKVQPAELEDSGVYFCASSPWTGNSPLHFGNGTRLTVT.

The chain has TRBV6-2 or TRBV6-3 and TRBJ1-2; D is undetermined. Germline V CDR1 and CDR2: MNHEY, SVGEGT. The CDR3 totals 14 residues. Deletions cut 0 bases from V and 6 bases from J, with 11 bases between. The CDR3 DNA is TGTGCCAGCAGTTACTCGGGAGTCGGTCATGGCTACACCTTC. It yields the protein CASSYSGVGHGYTF.

The V call is TRBV6-2 or TRBV6-3, the J call TRBJ2-7; 8 bases align to TRBD2. Germline trimming cut 0 bases from V and 2 bases from J; bases unmatched to any gene: 6. Germline V gives CDR1 MNHEY, CDR2 SVGEGT. This CDR3 is 16 amino acids long. For the CDR3, the DNA is TGTGCCAGCAGTTACTCGAGTGCGGGGGGCCCCTACGAGCAGTACTTC. This gives the protein CASSYSSAGGPYEQYF.

The chain carries TRBV19 and TRBJ2-6; the D gene is possibly TRBD1 (5 bases). From germline, CDR1 is LNHDA and CDR2 SQIVND (reference sequence). The CDR3 has 14 residues. Between the trimmed V and J ends, which lost 7 bases and 1 base, there was a span of 8 bases. CDR3 in amino acids: CASMKGSGANVLTF. CDR3 bases: TGTGCCAGTATGAAGGGGTCTGGGGCCAACGTCCTGACTTTC.

This chain links TRBV10-2 with TRBJ1-1; 7 bases line up with TRBD1. Germline CDR1 reads WSHSY; CDR2 reads SAAADI. V lost 4 bases, J lost 7 bases, and 3 bases stayed unmatched. The CDR3 covers 12 residues. CDR3 loop: CASSVQGIEAFF. CDR3 nucleotide sequence: TGCGCCAGCAGTGTACAGGGGATTGAAGCTTTCTTT.

This rearrangement joins TRBV7-2 to TRBJ2-1; D gene unclear. CDR3 length: 13 amino acids. Trimming stripped 1 base from V and 5 bases from J, with 6 bases between. Germline loops: CDR1 SGHTA, CDR2 FQGNSA. In DNA, the CDR3 is TGTGCCAGCAGCTTAGATTCGGACAATGAGCAGTTCTTC. This gives the protein CASSLDSDNEQFF.

For this clone: The identical CDR3 is also encoded by other nucleotide sequences in the sample. This chain connects TRBV10-3 to TRBJ1-4, with D possibly TRBD1 on 6 matching bases. Trimming shortened V by 6 bases and J by 10 bases, and 15 bases separated the two germline ends. CDR1 and CDR2 (germline): ENHRY, SYGVKD. The CDR3 runs to 13 residues. For the CDR3, the DNA is TGTGCCATCAGGCCAGGGGCCTCGACAAAACTGTTTTTT. Protein: CAIRPGASTKLFF.

This CDR3 reads CASSIGTGEVDGELFF. CDR3 sequence (DNA): TGTGCCAGCAGTATCGGGACAGGGGAAGTCGACGGGGAGCTGTTTTTT. V and J are TRBV28 and TRBJ2-2; 10 bases align to TRBD1. CDR1 is MDHEN and CDR2 is SYDVKM in the germline V gene. V shed 5 bases, J shed 7 bases, and the junction held 10 bases outside the gene matches. This CDR3 region has 16 residues.

V gene TRBV11-2 combines with J gene TRBJ1-1; 9 nucleotides line up with TRBD1. The CDR3 length is 13 residues. In germline, CDR1 is SGHAT, CDR2 FQNNGV. Losses at the gene ends were 7 bases for V and 5 bases for J; bases not matched to a gene: 5. The CDR3 spells CASNGQGSTEAFF. Here the CDR3 DNA reads TGTGCCAGCAACGGACAGGGGTCAACTGAAGCTTTCTTT.

The V call is TRBV19, the J call TRBJ2-1; 10 nucleotides align to TRBD2. The germline CDR1 and CDR2 sequences are LNHDA and SQIVND (reference sequence). This CDR3 is 16 amino acids long. With 0 bases clipped from V and 6 bases from J, the junction kept 5 bases outside the gene matches. The CDR3 here is CASSIEGAGGGNEQFF. CDR3 DNA sequence: TGTGCCAGTAGTATAGAAGGAGCGGGGGGGGGCAATGAGCAGTTCTTC.

The chain recombines TRBV15 with TRBJ2-7; D possibly corresponds to TRBD1 (6 bases). V was shortened by 0 bases and J by 1 base, with 10 bases between the two germline ends. The CDR3 runs 15 residues. Germline V gene sequence: CDR1 LNHNV, CDR2 YYDKDF (reference sequence). CDR3 coding DNA: TGTGCCACCAGCAGAGAGGACAGTAATTCCTACGAGCAGTACTTC. Translation: CATSREDSNSYEQYF. Full variable domain (outside the CDR3, taken from reference TRBV15 and TRBJ2-7): DAMVIQNPRYQVTQFGKPVTLSCSQTLNHNVMYWYQQKSSQAPKLLFHYYDKDFNNEADTPDNFQSRRPNTSFCFLDIRSPGLGDTAMYLCATSREDSNSYEQYFGPGTRLTVT.

This clone was counted only a few times. This chain uses TRBV30 with TRBJ1-1, with D perhaps matching TRBD1 (6 bases). In germline, CDR1 is GTSNPN, CDR2 SVGIG (reference sequence). The CDR3 has 14 amino acids. Trimming shortened V by 5 bases and J by 4 bases, and 17 bases separated the two germline ends. The CDR3: CAWSRQAFGTEAFF. CDR3 nucleotides: TGTGCCTGGTCTCGACAGGCCTTTGGCACTGAAGCTTTCTTT.

The V and J genes are TRBV12-3 or TRBV12-4 and TRBJ1-2; D gene uncertain. The CDR3 spans 13 residues. V dropped 3 bases and J dropped 4 bases, with 9 bases sitting between them. CDR3 region: CASSFTLAYGYTF. The CDR3 bases are TGTGCCAGCAGTTTTACCTTGGCCTATGGCTACACCTTC.

The chain recombines TRBV7-9 with TRBJ2-7; D gene unclear. The CDR3 spans 11 residues. CDR1 and CDR2 (germline): SEHNR, FQNEAQ (reference sequence). V lost 7 bases to trimming and J lost 12 bases, with 16 bases between them. CDR3 residues: CASTEKSRAYF. The CDR3, as DNA: TGTGCCAGCACGGAGAAGTCCCGCGCGTACTTC.

The table lists this clone with a count of one. Other DNA variants within this sample encode the same CDR3. This sequence joins TRBV18 and TRBJ2-1; no reliable D call. The ends were cut back, 3 bases at V and 6 bases at J, with 15 bases in the middle. CDR3 length: 15 amino acids. The germline gives CDR1 KGHSH, CDR2 LQKENI. CDR3 in amino acids: CASSPPSVRLNEQFF. The CDR3 region has the DNA TGTGCCAGCTCACCGCCGAGTGTCAGGCTCAATGAGCAGTTCTTC. Full variable domain (remainder filled in from reference TRBV18 and TRBJ2-1): NAGVMQNPRHLVRRRGQEARLRCSPMKGHSHVYWYRQLPEEGLKFMVYLQKENIIDESGMPKERFSAEFPKEGPSILRIQQVVRGDSAAYFCASSPPSVRLNEQFFGPGTRLTVL.

The chain recombines TRBV5-6 with TRBJ2-7; a possible D gene is TRBD2 (5 bases). The V end was cut by 1 base, the J end by 6 bases, with 8 bases between. The CDR3 sequence is 12 residues long. Germline values: CDR1 SGHDT, CDR2 YYEEEE. The CDR3 sequence: CASSLTEGEQYF. In DNA, the CDR3 is TGTGCCAGCAGCTTGACTGAGGGCGAGCAGTACTTC.